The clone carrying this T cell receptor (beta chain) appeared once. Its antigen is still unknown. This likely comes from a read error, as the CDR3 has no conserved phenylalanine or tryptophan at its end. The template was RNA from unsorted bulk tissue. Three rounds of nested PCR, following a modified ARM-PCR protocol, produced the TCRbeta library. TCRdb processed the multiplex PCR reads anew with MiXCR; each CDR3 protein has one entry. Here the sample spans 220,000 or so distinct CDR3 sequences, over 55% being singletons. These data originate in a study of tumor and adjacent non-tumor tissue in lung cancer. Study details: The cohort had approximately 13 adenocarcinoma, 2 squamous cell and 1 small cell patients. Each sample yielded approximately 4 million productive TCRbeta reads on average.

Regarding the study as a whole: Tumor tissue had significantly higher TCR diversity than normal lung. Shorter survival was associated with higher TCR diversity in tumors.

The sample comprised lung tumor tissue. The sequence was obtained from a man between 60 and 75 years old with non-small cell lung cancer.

CDR3 in DNA: TGCGCCAGATCCTGTACTACGACAGATACGCAGTATTAT. Translating gives CARSCTTTDTQYY. V and J are TRBV4-3 and TRBJ2-3; D remains unclear. The CDR3 totals 13 residues. V shed 9 bases and J shed 3 bases, with 13 bases lying between them. CDR1 and CDR2 from the germline V gene are LGHNA and YSLEER.